The 20 T cell receptor beta chains reported below all come from one sample, sequenced in a study of vaccination effects on CD4 cells after COVID-19. Their antigens are not known. Assay: immunoSEQ multiplex PCR; the TCRdb copy retains only in-frame clones and omits some. The data contain tens of thousands of clones, around 75% of them seen just once; the ten biggest clones take up roughly 4%. Pools of viral peptides were used by the ViraFEST assay to expand antigen-specific CD4+ T cells ahead of sequencing. CD4+ T cells were isolated after about nine days of culture. Vaccinated participants had no history of SARS-CoV-2 infection and tested negative for nucleocapsid antibodies. The sample in question was CD4+ T cells from PBMCs cultured with HCoV-OC43 spike peptides, obtained before COVID-19 vaccination. Subset meaning: HCoV-OC43 spike overlapping peptide pool stimulation. These receptors all stem from a human donor who received a COVID-19 vaccine.

The V gene is TRBV6-5, the J gene TRBJ2-7; D perhaps matches TRBD1 (6 bases). The CDR3 is made up of 13 amino acids. Germline V gene lookup returns CDR1 MNHEY and CDR2 SVGAGI. Trimming took 8 bases from V and 0 from J, leaving 11 bases between them. CDR3 residues: CASLGQSSYEQYV. For the CDR3, the DNA is TGTGCCAGCCTCGGACAGAGCTCCTACGAGCAGTACGTC.

V and J are TRBV7-9 and TRBJ2-5, with 8 bases identical to TRBD1. Germline lookup yields CDR1 SEHNR and CDR2 FQNEAQ (reference sequence). J lost 5 bases, V lost 8 bases, and 7 bases had no gene match. The CDR3 covers 13 residues. DNA for the CDR3: TGTGCCAGCGGACAGGGTAACTACGAGACCCAGTACTTC. Translated, it gives CASGQGNYETQYF. The variable domain in full, with the rest retrieved from reference TRBV7-9 and TRBJ2-5, is DTGVSQNPRHKITKRGQNVTFRCDPISEHNRLYWYRQTLGQGPEFLTYFQNEAQLEKSRLLSDRFSAERPKGSFSTLEIQRTEQGDSAMYLCASGQGNYETQYFGPGTRLLVL.

The chain has TRBV4-3 and TRBJ1-2; D is unclear. In germline, CDR1 is LGHNA, CDR2 YSLEER. Trimming left V 1 base short and J 4 bases short, with 7 bases between. There are 13 residues in the CDR3. CDR3 sequence (DNA): TGCGCCAGCAGCCAAGCCGTGTTCTATGGCTACACCTTC. Its translation: CASSQAVFYGYTF.

The gene calls are TRBV7-9 and TRBJ2-5; D perhaps matches TRBD2 (6 bases). Trimming took off 4 bases at V and 7 bases at J, with 7 bases between the two ends. This CDR3 is built from 11 residues. The V gene's germline CDR1 is SEHNR and CDR2 FQNEAQ (reference sequence). The CDR3 reads CASSSRGTQYF. For the CDR3, the DNA is TGTGCCAGCAGCTCGCGGGGGACCCAGTACTTC.

The chain employs TRBV5-1 and TRBJ2-6; D not resolved. V dropped 6 bases and J dropped 2 bases, with 15 bases sitting between them. The CDR3 spans 16 residues. From germline, CDR1 is SGHRS and CDR2 YFSETQ. The CDR3 is CASTRDPNTGANVLTF. The CDR3 DNA sequence: TGCGCCAGCACCCGAGATCCTAACACTGGGGCCAACGTCCTGACTTTC.

The chain couples TRBV3-1 (or the pseudogene TRBV3-2) to TRBJ2-5; TRBD1 agrees at 12 bases. CDR1 is LGHDT, CDR2 YNNKEL, per germline (reference sequence). V lost 0 bases and J lost 5; bases outside the gene matches: 13. The CDR3 loop spans 19 amino acids. The CDR3 nucleotides read TGTGCCAGCAGCCAAGATTCAAGTGTAGGGACAGGGGGCTACGAGACCCAGTACTTC. The encoded protein is CASSQDSSVGTGGYETQYF.

DNA for the CDR3: TGTGCCAGCAGCTTGGAAGCAGACTATAATTCACCCCTCCACTTT. This gives the protein CASSLEADYNSPLHF. The genes are TRBV5-4 and TRBJ1-6; D unresolved. The V gene lost 0 bases and the J gene lost 3 bases, with 7 bases spanning the gap. The CDR3 length is 15 residues. Germline V gene sequence: CDR1 SGHNT, CDR2 YYREEE (reference sequence).

The V call is TRBV6-5, the J call TRBJ2-1; D possibly corresponds to TRBD2 (7 bases). The CDR3 consists of 15 residues. CDR1 and CDR2 from the germline V gene are MNHEY and SVGAGI. Deletions cut 3 bases from V and 7 bases from J, with 16 bases between. CDR3 amino acids: CASSYEGGGLNEQFF. The CDR3 DNA is TGTGCCAGCAGTTATGAGGGCGGGGGCCTTAATGAGCAGTTCTTC.

The chain carries TRBV12-3 or TRBV12-4 and TRBJ1-2; perhaps TRBD1 as D (6 bases). The CDR3 is 11 amino acids. V gave up 6 bases and J gave up 5 bases, with 7 bases separating them. CDR3 protein: CASSTGYGYTF. The CDR3 DNA is TGTGCCAGCAGCACAGGGTATGGCTACACCTTC.

A single count supports this clone. The chain has TRBV5-1 and TRBJ1-1; no clear D gene. Trimming removed 0 bases at V and 1 base at J, with 7 bases between. This CDR3 has 14 amino acids. CDR1 SGHRS and CDR2 YFSETQ come from the germline V gene. CDR3 residues: CASSLDSTNTEAFF. CDR3 sequence (DNA): TGCGCCAGCAGCTTGGACAGTACGAACACTGAAGCTTTCTTT.

This clone has a single count. V gene TRBV9 combines with J gene TRBJ2-2, with a weak D call TRBD1 (5 bases). Germline CDR1 and CDR2: SGDLS and YYNGEE. CDR3 length: 18 amino acids. V was trimmed by 3 bases and J by 1 base, leaving 19 bases between them. CDR3 nucleotide sequence: TGTGCCAGCAGCGAAAGGGGTAGAGGCCGAGGGAACACCGGGGAGCTGTTTTTT. Translation: CASSERGRGRGNTGELFF.

This clone was observed once. The rearrangement joins TRBV5-8 to TRBJ2-5, with a possible D match to TRBD1 (6 bases). Germline V gene lookup returns CDR1 SGHTS and CDR2 YDEGEE. Trimming took off 0 bases at V and 5 bases at J, with 8 bases between the two ends. CDR3 size: 13 residues. The CDR3 bases are TGTGCCAGCAGCTTGGCCAGGGGTGAGACCCAGTACTTC. This sequence encodes CASSLARGETQYF.

This chain links TRBV6-2 or TRBV6-3 with TRBJ1-1, with 9 positions matching TRBD1. Germline V gene data show CDR1 as MNHEY and CDR2 as SVGEGT. The CDR3 runs to 18 residues. The V and J ends lost 0 bases and 4 bases, in that order; junction bases with no gene match: 12. CDR3 DNA: TGTGCCAGCAGTTACTCTCGGGGACAGGGACCGAGGGGCACTGAAGCTTTCTTT. This encodes CASSYSRGQGPRGTEAFF.

This clone was seen more than once but under ten times. The V and J genes are TRBV24-1 and TRBJ2-1; 8 bases map to TRBD1. The CDR3 length is 16 residues. CDR1 and CDR2 (germline): KGHDR, SFDVKD. V was pared by 3 bases and J by 0 bases, with 3 bases of the junction left unmatched. CDR3 protein: CATSDLTGGSYNEQFF. The CDR3 nucleotides read TGTGCCACCAGTGATCTAACAGGGGGCTCCTACAATGAGCAGTTCTTC.

This sequence joins TRBV3-1 (or the pseudogene TRBV3-2) and TRBJ2-2, with D unclear. This CDR3 is 12 amino acids long. The germline CDR1 and CDR2 sequences are LGHDT and YNNKEL (reference sequence). Trimming left V 3 bases short and J 8 bases short, with 7 bases between. This chain's CDR3 is CASSHGRGELFF. CDR3 DNA sequence: TGTGCCAGCAGCCACGGTCGGGGGGAGCTGTTTTTT.

The chain couples TRBV2 to TRBJ1-2; no firm D call. V lost 7 bases and J 2 bases, leaving 5 bases between the germline ends. CDR3 length equals 11 residues. From germline, CDR1 is SNHLY and CDR2 FYNNEI. Here the CDR3 reads CASKENYGYTF. CDR3 DNA: TGTGCCAGCAAAGAAAACTATGGCTACACCTTC.

Remarks on this clone: Mismatch with germline at one junction end may stem from a read error. V and J are TRBV9 and TRBJ1-2; maybe TRBD1 (5 bases). CDR1 is SGDLS and CDR2 is YYNGEE in the germline V gene. This CDR3 comprises 14 residues. The CDR3 loop is CASRTSGDFPPLYF. Here the CDR3 DNA reads TGTGCCAGCAGAACCTCGGGGGACTTCCCACCTCTGTATTTC.

The V and J genes are TRBV9 and TRBJ1-6; TRBD1 aligns across 8 bases. There are 14 residues in the CDR3. The germline gives CDR1 SGDLS, CDR2 YYNGEE. J was trimmed by 10 bases and V by 4 bases; bases with no gene match: 7. The CDR3 loop reads CASSSGTGRSPLHF. The CDR3 DNA sequence: TGTGCCAGCAGCTCAGGGACAGGTAGATCACCCCTCCACTTT.

The chain couples TRBV19 to TRBJ1-2; D not certain. CDR1 and CDR2 (germline): LNHDA, SQIVND (reference sequence). The V gene lost 9 bases and the J gene lost 0 bases, with 17 bases spanning the gap. CDR3 length equals 15 residues. The CDR3 DNA reads as TGTGCCAGCCTTGATCCGGGCCTAGCTAACTATGGCTACACCTTC. Protein product: CASLDPGLANYGYTF.

This clone came up a few times. The chain links TRBV6-5 to TRBJ1-5; 7 bases agree with TRBD1. The CDR3 is made up of 16 amino acids. Germline V CDR1 and CDR2: MNHEY, SVGAGI. J lost 1 base, V lost 2 bases, and 5 bases had no gene match. Here the CDR3 DNA reads TGTGCCAGCAGTTACAGGGCAGGGGGGAGCAATCAGCCCCAGCATTTT. Its protein is CASSYRAGGSNQPQHF.